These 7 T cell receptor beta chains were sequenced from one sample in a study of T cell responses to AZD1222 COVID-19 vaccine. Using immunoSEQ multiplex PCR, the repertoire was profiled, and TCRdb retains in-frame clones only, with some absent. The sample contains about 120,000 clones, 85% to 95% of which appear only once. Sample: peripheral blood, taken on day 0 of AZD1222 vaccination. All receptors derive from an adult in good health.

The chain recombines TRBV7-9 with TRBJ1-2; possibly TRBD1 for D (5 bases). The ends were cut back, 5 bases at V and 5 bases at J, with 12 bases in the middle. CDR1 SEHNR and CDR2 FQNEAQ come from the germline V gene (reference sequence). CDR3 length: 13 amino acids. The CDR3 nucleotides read TGTGCCAGCAGCCTTGACAGTAGATATGGCTACACCTTC. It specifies CASSLDSRYGYTF.

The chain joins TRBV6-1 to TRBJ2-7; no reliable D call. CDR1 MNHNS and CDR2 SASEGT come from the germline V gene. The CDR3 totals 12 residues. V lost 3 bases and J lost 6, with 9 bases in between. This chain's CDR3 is CASSDSSPEQYF. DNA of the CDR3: TGTGCCAGCAGTGATTCATCCCCCGAGCAGTACTTC.

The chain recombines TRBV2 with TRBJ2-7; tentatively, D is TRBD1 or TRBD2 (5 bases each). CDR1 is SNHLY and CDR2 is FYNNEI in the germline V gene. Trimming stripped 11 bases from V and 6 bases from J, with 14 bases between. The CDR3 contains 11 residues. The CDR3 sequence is CASGTGFEQYF. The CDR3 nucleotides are TGTGCCTCCGGGACGGGTTTCGAGCAGTACTTC.

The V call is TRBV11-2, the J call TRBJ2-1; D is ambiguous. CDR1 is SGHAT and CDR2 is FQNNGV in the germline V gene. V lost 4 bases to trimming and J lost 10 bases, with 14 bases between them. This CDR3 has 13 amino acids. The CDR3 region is CASSYTSIREQFF. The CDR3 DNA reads TGTGCCAGCAGCTACACCTCGATACGCGAGCAGTTCTTC.

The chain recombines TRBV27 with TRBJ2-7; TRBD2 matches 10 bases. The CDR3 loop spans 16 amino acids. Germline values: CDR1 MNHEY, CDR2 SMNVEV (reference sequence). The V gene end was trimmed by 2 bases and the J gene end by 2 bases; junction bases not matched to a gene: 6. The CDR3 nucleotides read TGTGCCAGCAGTTTAAAAGCGGGGGGGGGCACCTACGAGCAGTACTTC. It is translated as CASSLKAGGGTYEQYF.

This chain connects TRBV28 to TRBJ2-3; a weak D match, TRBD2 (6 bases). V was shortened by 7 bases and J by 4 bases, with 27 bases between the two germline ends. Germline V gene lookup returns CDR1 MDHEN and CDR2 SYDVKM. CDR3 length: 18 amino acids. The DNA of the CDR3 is TGTGCCAGCACAGATCCCGCACAACTAGCTGGGGGTTCAGATACGCAGTATTTT. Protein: CASTDPAQLAGGSDTQYF.

The CDR3 loop reads CASSLLRDREKNEQFF. In DNA form, the CDR3 reads TGCGCCAGCAGCTTATTGCGGGACAGGGAGAAGAATGAGCAGTTCTTC. The V gene is TRBV5-1, the J gene TRBJ2-1; 9 bases line up with TRBD1. Trimming cost V 2 bases and J 7 bases; bases outside gene matches: 10. Germline V gene sequence: CDR1 SGHRS, CDR2 YFSETQ. This CDR3 contains 16 residues.